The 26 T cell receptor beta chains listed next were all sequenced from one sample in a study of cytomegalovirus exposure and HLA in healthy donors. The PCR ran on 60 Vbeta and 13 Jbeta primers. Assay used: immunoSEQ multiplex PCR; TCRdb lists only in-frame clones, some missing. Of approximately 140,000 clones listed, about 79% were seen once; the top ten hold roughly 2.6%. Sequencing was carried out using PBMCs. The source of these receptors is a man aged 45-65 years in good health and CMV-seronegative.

The CDR3 is CASTTARTGSHYGYTF. Written as DNA, the CDR3 is TGTGCCAGCACCACGGCCCGCACAGGGTCCCACTATGGCTACACCTTC. V and J are TRBV6-6 and TRBJ1-2; perhaps TRBD1 as D (6 bases). The CDR3 contains 16 residues. Trimming removed 7 bases at V and 3 bases at J, with 21 bases between. CDR1 is MNHNY, CDR2 SVGAGI, per germline (reference sequence).

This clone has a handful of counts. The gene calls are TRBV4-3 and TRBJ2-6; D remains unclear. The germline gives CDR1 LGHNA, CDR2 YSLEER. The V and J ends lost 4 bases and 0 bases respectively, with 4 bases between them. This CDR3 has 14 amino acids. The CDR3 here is CASSPLSGANVLTF. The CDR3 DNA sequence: TGCGCCAGCAGCCCCCTCTCTGGGGCCAACGTCCTGACTTTC.

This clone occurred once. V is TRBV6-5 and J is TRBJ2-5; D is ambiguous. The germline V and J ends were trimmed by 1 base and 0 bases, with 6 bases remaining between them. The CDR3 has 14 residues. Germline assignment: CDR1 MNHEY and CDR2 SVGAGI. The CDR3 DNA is TGTGCCAGCAGTTACTTTGGCAACCAAGAGACCCAGTACTTC. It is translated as CASSYFGNQETQYF.

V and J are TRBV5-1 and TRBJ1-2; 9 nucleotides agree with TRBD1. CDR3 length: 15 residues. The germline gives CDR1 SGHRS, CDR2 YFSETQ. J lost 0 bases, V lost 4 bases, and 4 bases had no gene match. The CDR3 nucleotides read TGCGCCAGCAGCGGACAGGGGAGTCCTAACTATGGCTACACCTTC. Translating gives CASSGQGSPNYGYTF.

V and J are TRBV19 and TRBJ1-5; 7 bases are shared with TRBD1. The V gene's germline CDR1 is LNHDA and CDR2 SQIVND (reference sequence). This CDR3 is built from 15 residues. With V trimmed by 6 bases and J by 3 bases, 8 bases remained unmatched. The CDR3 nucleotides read TGTGCCAGTAGAAGAGGGACAGTGCTCAATCAGCCCCAGCATTTT. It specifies CASRRGTVLNQPQHF. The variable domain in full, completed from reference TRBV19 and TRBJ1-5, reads DGGITQSPKYLFRKEGQNVTLSCEQNLNHDAMYWYRQDPGQGLRLIYYSQIVNDFQKGDIAEGYSVSREKKESFPLTVTSAQKNPTAFYLCASRRGTVLNQPQHFGDGTRLSIL.

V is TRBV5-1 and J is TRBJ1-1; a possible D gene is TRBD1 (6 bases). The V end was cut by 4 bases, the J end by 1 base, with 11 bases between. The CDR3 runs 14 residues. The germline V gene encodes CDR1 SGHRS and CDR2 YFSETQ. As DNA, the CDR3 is TGCGCCAGCAGCGTACAGGGCCAGAACACTGAAGCTTTCTTT. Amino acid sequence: CASSVQGQNTEAFF. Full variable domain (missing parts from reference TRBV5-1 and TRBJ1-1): KAGVTQTPRYLIKTRGQQVTLSCSPISGHRSVSWYQQTPGQGLQFLFEYFSETQRNKGNFPGRFSGRQFSNSRSEMNVSTLELGDSALYLCASSVQGQNTEAFFGQGTRLTVV.

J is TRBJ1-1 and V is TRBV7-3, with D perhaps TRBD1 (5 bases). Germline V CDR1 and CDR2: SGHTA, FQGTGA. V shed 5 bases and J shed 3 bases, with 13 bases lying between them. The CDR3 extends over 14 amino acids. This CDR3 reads CASSPSGGDTEAFF. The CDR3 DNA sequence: TGTGCCAGCAGCCCCTCGGGGGGGGACACTGAAGCTTTCTTT.

As DNA, the CDR3 is TGTGCCAGCAGTTTATCGAGCACCCTCAGGGGGCAAGCCCAGTACTTC. Amino acids: CASSLSSTLRGQAQYF. V and J are TRBV27 and TRBJ2-5, with TRBD1 matching 8 bases. The CDR3 totals 16 residues. The junction had 12 bases not matched to a gene; V was cut back by 0 bases and J by 9 bases. Germline V gene data show CDR1 as MNHEY and CDR2 as SMNVEV (reference sequence).

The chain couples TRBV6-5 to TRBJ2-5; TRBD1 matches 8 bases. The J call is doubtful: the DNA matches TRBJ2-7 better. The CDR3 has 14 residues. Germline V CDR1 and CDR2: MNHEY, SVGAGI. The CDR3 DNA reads TGTGCCAGCAGTTCCGATGAGACAGGGGACGAGCAGTACTTC. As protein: CASSSDETGDEQYF.

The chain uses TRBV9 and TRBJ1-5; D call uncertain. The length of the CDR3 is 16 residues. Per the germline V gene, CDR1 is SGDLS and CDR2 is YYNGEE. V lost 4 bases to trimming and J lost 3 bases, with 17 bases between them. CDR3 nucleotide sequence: TGTGCCAGCAGCATAGTGAGGAGTACGGACAATCAGCCCCAGCATTTT. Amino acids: CASSIVRSTDNQPQHF.

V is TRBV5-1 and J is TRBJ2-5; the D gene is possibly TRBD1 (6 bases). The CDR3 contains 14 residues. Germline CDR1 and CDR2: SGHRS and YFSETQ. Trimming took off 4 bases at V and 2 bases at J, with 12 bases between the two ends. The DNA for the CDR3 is TGCGCCAGCAGCCCGGGACAAGCTCAAGAGACCCAGTACTTC. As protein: CASSPGQAQETQYF.

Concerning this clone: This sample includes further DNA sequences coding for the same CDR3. This CDR3 reads CASSSGVNTEAFF. The CDR3 DNA reads as TGCGCCAGCAGCTCCGGGGTGAACACTGAAGCTTTCTTT. The chain employs TRBV5-1 and TRBJ1-1; D is ambiguous. Germline V gene sequence: CDR1 SGHRS, CDR2 YFSETQ. The CDR3 is 13 amino acids. Trimming left V 3 bases short and J 0 bases short, with 6 bases between.

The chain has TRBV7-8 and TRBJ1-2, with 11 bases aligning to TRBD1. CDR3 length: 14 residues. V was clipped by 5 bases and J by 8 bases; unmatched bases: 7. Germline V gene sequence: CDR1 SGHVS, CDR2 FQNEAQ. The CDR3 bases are TGTGCCAGCAGCATCGGACAGGGGGCGACAGGCTACACCTTC. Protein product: CASSIGQGATGYTF.

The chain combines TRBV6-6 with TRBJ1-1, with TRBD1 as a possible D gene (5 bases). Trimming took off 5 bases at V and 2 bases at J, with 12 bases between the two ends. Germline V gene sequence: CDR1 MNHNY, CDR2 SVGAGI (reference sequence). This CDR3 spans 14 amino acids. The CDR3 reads CASSPRGANTEAFF. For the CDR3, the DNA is TGTGCCAGCAGTCCACGCGGGGCTAACACTGAAGCTTTCTTT.

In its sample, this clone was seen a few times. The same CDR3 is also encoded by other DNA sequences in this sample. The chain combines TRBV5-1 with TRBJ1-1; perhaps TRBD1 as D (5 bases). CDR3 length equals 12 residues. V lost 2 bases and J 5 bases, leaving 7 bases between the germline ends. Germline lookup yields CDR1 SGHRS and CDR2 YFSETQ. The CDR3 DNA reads TGCGCCAGCAGCTTCGGGGGGACTGAAGCTTTCTTT. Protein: CASSFGGTEAFF. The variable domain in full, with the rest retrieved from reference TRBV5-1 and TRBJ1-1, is KAGVTQTPRYLIKTRGQQVTLSCSPISGHRSVSWYQQTPGQGLQFLFEYFSETQRNKGNFPGRFSGRQFSNSRSEMNVSTLELGDSALYLCASSFGGTEAFFGQGTRLTVV.

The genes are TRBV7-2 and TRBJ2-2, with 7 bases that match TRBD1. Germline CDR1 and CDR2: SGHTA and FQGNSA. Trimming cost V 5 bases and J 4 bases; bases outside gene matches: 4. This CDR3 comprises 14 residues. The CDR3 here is CASSRTGLTGELFF. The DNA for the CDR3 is TGTGCCAGCAGCCGGACAGGACTCACCGGGGAGCTGTTTTTT.

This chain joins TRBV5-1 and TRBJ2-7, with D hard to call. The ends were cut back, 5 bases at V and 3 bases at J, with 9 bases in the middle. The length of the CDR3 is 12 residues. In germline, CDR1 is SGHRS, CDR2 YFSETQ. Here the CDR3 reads CASSDQVYEQYF. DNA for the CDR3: TGCGCCAGCAGTGATCAGGTCTACGAGCAGTACTTC. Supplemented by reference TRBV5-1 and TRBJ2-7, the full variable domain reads KAGVTQTPRYLIKTRGQQVTLSCSPISGHRSVSWYQQTPGQGLQFLFEYFSETQRNKGNFPGRFSGRQFSNSRSEMNVSTLELGDSALYLCASSDQVYEQYFGPGTRLTVT.

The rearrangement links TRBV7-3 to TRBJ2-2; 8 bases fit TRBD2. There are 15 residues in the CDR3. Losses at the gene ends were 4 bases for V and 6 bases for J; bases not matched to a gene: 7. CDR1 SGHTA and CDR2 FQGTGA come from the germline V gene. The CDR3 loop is CASSSGLEGAGELFF. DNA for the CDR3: TGTGCCAGCAGCTCGGGACTAGAGGGGGCCGGGGAGCTGTTTTTT.

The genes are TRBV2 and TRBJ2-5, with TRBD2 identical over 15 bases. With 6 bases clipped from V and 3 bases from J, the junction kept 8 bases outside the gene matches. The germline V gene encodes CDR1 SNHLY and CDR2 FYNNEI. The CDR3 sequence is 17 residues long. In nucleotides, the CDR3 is TGTGCCAGCAGCCCGGGACTAGCGGGGGGCTGGGAAGAGACCCAGTACTTC. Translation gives CASSPGLAGGWEETQYF. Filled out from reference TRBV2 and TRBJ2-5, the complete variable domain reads EPEVTQTPSHQVTQMGQEVILRCVPISNHLYFYWYRQILGQKVEFLVSFYNNEISEKSEIFDDQFSVERPDGSNFTLKIRSTKLEDSAMYFCASSPGLAGGWEETQYFGPGTRLLVL.

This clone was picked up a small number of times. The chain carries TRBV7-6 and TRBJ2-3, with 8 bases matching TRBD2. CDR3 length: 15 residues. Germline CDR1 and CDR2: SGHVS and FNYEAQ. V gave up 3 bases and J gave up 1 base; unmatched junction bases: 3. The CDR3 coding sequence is TGTGCCAGCAGCTTTAAAGCGGGGGGCACAGATACGCAGTATTTT. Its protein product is CASSFKAGGTDTQYF.

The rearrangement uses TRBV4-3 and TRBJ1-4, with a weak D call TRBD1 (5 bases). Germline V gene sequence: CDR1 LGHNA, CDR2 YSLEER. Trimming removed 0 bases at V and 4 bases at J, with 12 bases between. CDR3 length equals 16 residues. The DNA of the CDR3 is TGCGCCAGCAGCCAAGAGGGGGGTCCCATTAATGAAAAACTGTTTTTT. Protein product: CASSQEGGPINEKLFF.

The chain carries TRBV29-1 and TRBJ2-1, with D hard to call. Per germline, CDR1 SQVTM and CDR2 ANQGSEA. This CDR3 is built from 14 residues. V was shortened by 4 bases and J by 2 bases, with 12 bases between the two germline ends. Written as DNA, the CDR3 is TGCAGCGTTGCGAGGTCTATCACCTACAATGAGCAGTTCTTC. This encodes CSVARSITYNEQFF.

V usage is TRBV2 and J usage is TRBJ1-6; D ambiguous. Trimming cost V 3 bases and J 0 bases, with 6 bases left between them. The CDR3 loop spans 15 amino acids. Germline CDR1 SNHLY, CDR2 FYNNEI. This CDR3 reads CASSDSRSYNSPLHF. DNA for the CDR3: TGTGCCAGCAGTGACAGTCGCTCCTATAATTCACCCCTCCACTTT.

CDR3 nucleotide sequence: TGTGCCAGCTCACCAGGGCAGGGATACACTAATGAAAAACTGTTTTTT. Translation gives CASSPGQGYTNEKLFF. The rearrangement joins TRBV18 to TRBJ1-4, with D possibly matching TRBD1 (5 bases). The CDR3 is made up of 16 amino acids. Germline V gene sequence: CDR1 KGHSH, CDR2 LQKENI. Trimming stripped 2 bases from V and 2 bases from J, with 12 bases between.

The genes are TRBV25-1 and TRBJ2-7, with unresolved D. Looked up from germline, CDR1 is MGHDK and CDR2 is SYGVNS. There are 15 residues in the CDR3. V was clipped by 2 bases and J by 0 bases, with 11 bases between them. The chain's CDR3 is CASSERGHFSYEQYF. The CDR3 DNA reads TGTGCCAGCAGTGAACGTGGGCACTTCTCCTACGAGCAGTACTTC.

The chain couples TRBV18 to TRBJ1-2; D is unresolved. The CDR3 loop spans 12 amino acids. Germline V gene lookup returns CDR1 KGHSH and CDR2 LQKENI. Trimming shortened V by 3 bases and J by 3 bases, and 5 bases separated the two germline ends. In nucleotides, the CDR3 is TGTGCCAGCTCACCTACAGACTATGGCTACACCTTC. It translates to CASSPTDYGYTF.